This T cell receptor beta chain was sequenced for a study of T cells in Graves' hyperthyroidism and ophthalmopathy. Trimming removed 0 bases from V and 2 bases from J, with 8 bases in between. This CDR3 has 15 residues. In germline, CDR1 is SGHTA, CDR2 FQGNSA. The CDR3 regions of TCR beta were amplified from RNA transcripts. HTBI primers were the set used in a first-round RT-PCR of the TCR CDR3. MiXCR, run by TCRdb on the multiplex PCR reads, gives a single entry per CDR3 protein. This repertoire shows 330,000 or so distinct CDR3 sequences, 15% to 20% found once; its top ten account for roughly 16%. A NOSPECS grade of at least 4, a Clinical Activity Score of at least 3 and duration under 3 months were recorded in ophthalmopathy patients. This clonotype was counted ten times or more.

The chain employs TRBV7-2 and TRBJ1-5; weak D call: TRBD1 (5 bases). Material: blood. The source of this sequence is a woman aged 40 to 50 with Graves' ophthalmopathy. The CDR3 nucleotides read TGTGCCAGCAGCTTAGCAGGGGTAGGCAATCAGCCCCAGCATTTT. Its translation is CASSLAGVGNQPQHF.